One sample yielded the 27 T cell receptor beta chains listed below, sequenced in a study of blood T cell repertoires in COVID-19. Generated by immunoSEQ multiplex PCR, the TCRdb table keeps only in-frame clones and is missing some. The sample carries 250,000 to 300,000 clones, roughly 89% recorded once. The sequencing input was PBMCs or T cells enriched from blood (not recorded which). These receptors were taken from a woman in her sixties or seventies who had recovered from COVID-19.

V usage is TRBV5-1 and J usage is TRBJ2-3; D is possibly TRBD1 (5 bases). V gave up 6 bases and J gave up 2 bases, with 16 bases separating them. Per the germline V gene, CDR1 is SGHRS and CDR2 is YFSETQ. The CDR3 extends over 15 amino acids. CDR3: CASTDRNRPTDTQYF. The CDR3 DNA follows: TGCGCCAGCACCGACCGAAACAGGCCCACAGATACGCAGTATTTT.

Written as DNA, the CDR3 is TGTGCCACCAGTGATAGGCAGGGTGGCTACGAGCAGTACTTC. It specifies CATSDRQGGYEQYF. This chain uses TRBV24-1 with TRBJ2-7, with D possibly TRBD1 on 5 matching bases. From germline, CDR1 is KGHDR and CDR2 SFDVKD. This CDR3 region has 14 residues. V gave up 3 bases and J gave up 3 bases, with 11 bases separating them.

The rearrangement links TRBV11-2 to TRBJ2-1; 9 bases agree with TRBD2. The length of the CDR3 is 17 residues. From germline, CDR1 is SGHAT and CDR2 FQNNGV. The J segment lost 1 base and the V segment lost 3 bases, leaving 7 bases of the junction unmatched. CDR3 sequence: CASSFASGARSYNEQFF. The CDR3 bases are TGTGCCAGCAGCTTTGCTAGCGGGGCGCGATCCTACAATGAGCAGTTCTTC.

This rearrangement joins TRBV7-6 to TRBJ1-4; D perhaps matches TRBD1 (5 bases). The CDR3 has 17 amino acids. The germline V gene encodes CDR1 SGHVS and CDR2 FNYEAQ. Trimming shortened V by 5 bases and J by 7 bases, and 23 bases separated the two germline ends. CDR3 sequence reads: CASSLPESGRGGEKLFF. The CDR3 nucleotides are TGTGCCAGCAGCCTCCCTGAGTCGGGCCGGGGGGGTGAAAAACTGTTTTTT.

The chain has TRBV6-5 and TRBJ2-5; the match to TRBD1 covers 10 bases. CDR3 size: 15 residues. Trimming took 7 bases from V and 6 from J; bases not matched to a gene: 11. The V gene's germline CDR1 is MNHEY and CDR2 SVGAGI. The CDR3 is CASTRGGDRGQTQYF. The CDR3, as DNA: TGTGCCAGCACCCGAGGGGGGGACAGGGGACAGACCCAGTACTTC.

The CDR3 nucleotides are TGTGCCAGCAGTGACAGGGGTGACACTGAAGCTTTCTTT. It is translated as CASSDRGDTEAFF. V and J are TRBV6-1 and TRBJ1-1; TRBD1 might be the D (6 bases). The CDR3 consists of 13 residues. V was trimmed by 3 bases and J by 3 bases, leaving 8 bases between them. CDR1 and CDR2 from the germline V gene are MNHNS and SASEGT.

The rearrangement links TRBV13 to TRBJ2-1, with TRBD2 matching 10 bases. V trimming: 5 bases; J trimming: 6 bases; junction bases outside the gene matches: 10. Germline-derived CDR1 and CDR2 are PRHDT and FYEKMQ (reference sequence). This CDR3 region has 16 residues. CDR3 region: CASSPRSSGSLNEQFF. CDR3 DNA sequence: TGTGCCAGCAGCCCAAGATCTAGCGGGAGTCTCAATGAGCAGTTCTTC.

A single count supports this clone. The chain has TRBV11-3 and TRBJ2-1, with 8 bases matching TRBD2. This CDR3 has 15 amino acids. Germline V CDR1 and CDR2: SGHNT, YENEEA. The trim removed 5 bases at V and 4 bases at J, leaving 7 bases unmatched. CDR3 DNA sequence: TGTGCCAGCAGCCTCGGGATAGCGGGGTACAATGAGCAGTTCTTC. This sequence encodes CASSLGIAGYNEQFF.

The chain carries TRBV6-6 and TRBJ1-2; TRBD1 is a possible D gene (6 bases). This CDR3 comprises 14 residues. Germline values: CDR1 MNHNY, CDR2 SVGAGI (reference sequence). Deletions cut 4 bases from V and 0 bases from J, with 9 bases between. The CDR3 DNA reads as TGTGCCAGCAGTTGGACAGAGTCTAACTATGGCTACACCTTC. Translation: CASSWTESNYGYTF.

This chain connects TRBV7-2 to TRBJ1-2, with D possibly TRBD1 on 5 matching bases. V was clipped by 5 bases and J by 4 bases, with 14 bases between them. The length of the CDR3 is 14 residues. CDR1 and CDR2 from the germline V gene are SGHTA and FQGNSA. CDR3 nucleotides: TGTGCCAGCAGCCCTCACCCCGACAGCTATGGCTACACCTTC. Encoded protein: CASSPHPDSYGYTF.

This clone appeared a single time. The chain has TRBV4-1 and TRBJ2-7, with D perhaps TRBD2 (6 bases). From germline, CDR1 is MGHRA and CDR2 YSYEKL. V was shortened by 1 base and J by 1 base, with 14 bases between the two germline ends. The CDR3 is 16 residues long. CDR3 sequence reads: CASSQGWGDNSYEQYF. CDR3 sequence (DNA): TGCGCCAGCAGCCAAGGCTGGGGGGATAATTCCTACGAGCAGTACTTC.

V and J are TRBV11-2 and TRBJ2-1; 9 bases are shared with TRBD2. The CDR3 sequence is 16 residues long. V was pared by 5 bases and J by 1 base, with 6 bases of the junction left unmatched. Per the germline V gene, CDR1 is SGHAT and CDR2 is FQNNGV. The CDR3 nucleotides read TGTGCCAGCAGCGCCTTGACTAGCGGTTCCTACAATGAGCAGTTCTTC. It encodes CASSALTSGSYNEQFF.

The rearrangement joins TRBV28 to TRBJ2-5, with D possibly being TRBD2 (5 bases). The CDR3 contains 13 residues. Trimming took off 3 bases at V and 1 base at J, with 6 bases between the two ends. CDR1 is MDHEN, CDR2 SYDVKM, per germline. This CDR3 reads CASSLTIQETQYF. The CDR3 DNA reads TGTGCCAGCAGTTTGACTATCCAAGAGACCCAGTACTTC.

This sequence joins TRBV28 and TRBJ1-5; tentative D call: TRBD1 (5 bases). Trimming shortened V by 3 bases and J by 0 bases, and 18 bases separated the two germline ends. CDR1 MDHEN and CDR2 SYDVKM come from the germline V gene. CDR3 length: 18 residues. CDR3 bases: TGTGCCAGCAGTTTGTCATCAGGGTTTATCTATAGCAATCAGCCCCAGCATTTT. It codes for CASSLSSGFIYSNQPQHF.

The chain joins TRBV19 to TRBJ2-4, with D tentatively TRBD1 (6 bases). The CDR3 extends over 15 amino acids. In germline, CDR1 is LNHDA, CDR2 SQIVND (reference sequence). V lost 6 bases and J 0 bases, leaving 12 bases between the germline ends. The DNA for the CDR3 is TGTGCCAGTAGCTCACAGGGTCTAGCCAAAAACATTCAGTACTTC. Encoded protein: CASSSQGLAKNIQYF.

With respect to this clone: The same CDR3 arises from other DNA sequences in this sample as well. The CDR3 sequence: CASSLTGNTEAFF. CDR3 DNA: TGTGCCAGCAGCTTGACAGGGAACACTGAAGCTTTCTTT. The chain uses TRBV11-2 and TRBJ1-1, with D possibly being TRBD1 (6 bases). Germline V lookup: CDR1 SGHAT, CDR2 FQNNGV. Trimming stripped 3 bases from V and 1 base from J, with 6 bases between. The CDR3 length is 13 residues.

The CDR3 spells CSASVPSGHAGGYTF. DNA for the CDR3: TGCAGTGCTAGTGTTCCCTCGGGACATGCTGGGGGCTACACCTTC. The chain uses TRBV20-1 and TRBJ1-2, with D perhaps TRBD1 (6 bases). The CDR3 is 15 residues long. Deletions cut 3 bases from V and 8 bases from J, with 22 bases between. Germline CDR1 reads DFQATT; CDR2 reads SNEGSKA (reference sequence).

The gene calls are TRBV5-1 and TRBJ1-4; 9 bases match TRBD1. CDR3 length: 15 residues. V was pared by 2 bases and J by 3 bases, with 2 bases of the junction left unmatched. Germline loops: CDR1 SGHRS, CDR2 YFSETQ. The CDR3 DNA reads TGCGCCAGCAGCTTAACAGGGGGCTCTAATGAAAAACTGTTTTTT. Amino acids: CASSLTGGSNEKLFF.

V is TRBV18 and J is TRBJ2-7, with 7 bases fitting TRBD2. J lost 2 bases, V lost 2 bases, and 3 bases had no gene match. The CDR3 covers 14 residues. Germline values: CDR1 KGHSH, CDR2 LQKENI. The CDR3 reads CASSPGEGTYEQYF. Written as DNA, the CDR3 is TGTGCCAGCTCACCAGGGGAGGGTACCTACGAGCAGTACTTC.

The genes are TRBV12-3 or TRBV12-4 and TRBJ2-7; 8 nucleotides align to TRBD1. The CDR3 has 13 residues. Trimming removed 6 bases from V and 2 bases from J; junction bases left unmatched: 3. CDR3 in amino acids: CASRGQVPYEQYF. The CDR3, as DNA: TGTGCCAGCAGGGGACAGGTTCCCTACGAGCAGTACTTC.

The rearrangement links TRBV28 to TRBJ1-1, with 9 bases matching TRBD1. The germline gives CDR1 MDHEN, CDR2 SYDVKM. Trimming took 7 bases from V and 6 from J; bases not matched to a gene: 9. This CDR3 comprises 14 residues. The CDR3 sequence: CASTPTGGAAEAFF. DNA for the CDR3: TGTGCCAGCACGCCAACAGGGGGCGCGGCTGAAGCTTTCTTT.

The chain links TRBV2 to TRBJ1-1; D is undetermined. Trimming took off 1 base at V and 2 bases at J, with 11 bases between the two ends. Per the germline V gene, CDR1 is SNHLY and CDR2 is FYNNEI. The CDR3 loop spans 15 amino acids. This CDR3 reads CASSEVWAANTEAFF. CDR3 DNA sequence: TGTGCCAGCAGTGAAGTGTGGGCAGCCAACACTGAAGCTTTCTTT. The full variable domain, with the rest looked up from reference TRBV2 and TRBJ1-1, is EPEVTQTPSHQVTQMGQEVILRCVPISNHLYFYWYRQILGQKVEFLVSFYNNEISEKSEIFDDQFSVERPDGSNFTLKIRSTKLEDSAMYFCASSEVWAANTEAFFGQGTRLTVV.

The rearrangement joins TRBV7-3 to TRBJ1-2; 7 nucleotides match TRBD1. V was clipped by 3 bases and J by 6 bases; unmatched bases: 10. The germline V gene has CDR1 SGHTA and CDR2 FQGTGA. The CDR3 is 15 residues long. The CDR3 coding sequence is TGTGCCAGCAGCTTGACCCCCGGGACAGCCGATGGCTACACCTTC. It encodes CASSLTPGTADGYTF.

The chain carries TRBV5-1 and TRBJ1-2; D is perhaps TRBD1 (6 bases). From germline, CDR1 is SGHRS and CDR2 YFSETQ. The CDR3 is 14 residues long. V was clipped by 8 bases and J by 0 bases, with 14 bases between them. The CDR3, as DNA: TGCGCCAGTACTACAGGGCCCTCTAACTATGGCTACACCTTC. This codes for CASTTGPSNYGYTF.

CDR3 sequence reads: CASSHMTTGTSGSYEQYF. CDR3 DNA sequence: TGTGCCAGCAGCCACATGACCACCGGGACTAGCGGCTCCTACGAGCAGTACTTC. This chain uses TRBV3-1 (or the pseudogene TRBV3-2) with TRBJ2-7; 11 bases fit TRBD2. Germline CDR1 reads LGHDT; CDR2 reads YNNKEL (reference sequence). With 3 bases clipped from V and 0 bases from J, the junction kept 10 bases outside the gene matches. The CDR3 covers 18 residues.

The chain uses TRBV7-2 and TRBJ2-1, with TRBD2 matching over 12 bases. The CDR3 runs to 16 residues. Per germline, CDR1 SGHTA and CDR2 FQGNSA. The J segment lost 4 bases and the V segment lost 5 bases, leaving 6 bases of the junction unmatched. The CDR3 DNA sequence: TGTGCCAGCAGCCCTACTAGCGGGGGGCCTTACAATGAGCAGTTCTTC. Its translation is CASSPTSGGPYNEQFF.

This chain links TRBV3-1 (or the pseudogene TRBV3-2) with TRBJ2-7, with 13 bases fitting TRBD2. This CDR3 contains 14 residues. Trimming cost V 8 bases and J 2 bases; bases outside gene matches: 3. Germline V CDR1 and CDR2: LGHDT, YNNKEL (reference sequence). CDR3 in amino acids: CASGLAGETYEQYF. CDR3 nucleotides: TGTGCCAGCGGACTAGCGGGAGAAACCTACGAGCAGTACTTC.